This TCR beta chain was obtained from a study of T cell responses to AZD1222 COVID-19 vaccine. Study observations and caveats: Recipients of AZD1222 seropositive at baseline numbered only 6 or 7.

Deletions cut 1 base from V and 13 bases from J, with 14 bases between. This CDR3 is built from 12 residues. Germline V gene lookup returns CDR1 SQVTM and CDR2 ANQGSEA. For this clone: The antigen is unknown.

Profiled with immunoSEQ multiplex PCR; TCRdb holds only in-frame clones, not every one. This sample has about 69,000 clones, with roughly 85% found just once. The TCR sequence derives from an adult in good health. This sample comprised peripheral blood, obtained on day 0 of AZD1222 vaccination. This chain links TRBV29-1 with TRBJ2-1; possible D gene TRBD1, 5 bases. CDR3 DNA sequence: TGCAGCGTTGAAGGATCAGGGATTCCCCAGTTCTTC. Its protein is CSVEGSGIPQFF.